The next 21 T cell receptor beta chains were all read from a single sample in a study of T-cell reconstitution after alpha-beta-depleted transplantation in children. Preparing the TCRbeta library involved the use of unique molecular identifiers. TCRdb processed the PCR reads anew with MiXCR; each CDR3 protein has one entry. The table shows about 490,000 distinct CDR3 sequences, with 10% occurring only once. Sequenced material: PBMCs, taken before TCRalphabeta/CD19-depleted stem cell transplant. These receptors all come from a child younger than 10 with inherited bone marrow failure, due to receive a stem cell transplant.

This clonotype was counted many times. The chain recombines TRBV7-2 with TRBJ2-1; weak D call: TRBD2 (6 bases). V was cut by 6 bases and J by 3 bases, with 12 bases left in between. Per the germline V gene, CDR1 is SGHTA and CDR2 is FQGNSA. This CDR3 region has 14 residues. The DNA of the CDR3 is TGTGCCAGCAGGAACCGGGACTTCTACAATGAGCAGTTCTTC. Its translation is CASRNRDFYNEQFF.

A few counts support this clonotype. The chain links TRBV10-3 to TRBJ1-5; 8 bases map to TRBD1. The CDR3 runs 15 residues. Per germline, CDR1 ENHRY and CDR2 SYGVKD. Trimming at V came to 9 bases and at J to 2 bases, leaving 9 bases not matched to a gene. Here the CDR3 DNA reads TGTGCCATTTCCGCAGGACAGGGTGGCAATCAGCCCCAGCATTTT. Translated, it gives CAISAGQGGNQPQHF.

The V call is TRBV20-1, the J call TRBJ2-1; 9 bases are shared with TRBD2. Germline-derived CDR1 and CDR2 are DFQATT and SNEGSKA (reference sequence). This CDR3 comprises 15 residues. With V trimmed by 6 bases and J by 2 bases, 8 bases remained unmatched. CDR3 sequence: CSARNRLAAYNEQFF. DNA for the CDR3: TGCAGTGCCAGGAATAGACTAGCGGCCTACAATGAGCAGTTCTTC.

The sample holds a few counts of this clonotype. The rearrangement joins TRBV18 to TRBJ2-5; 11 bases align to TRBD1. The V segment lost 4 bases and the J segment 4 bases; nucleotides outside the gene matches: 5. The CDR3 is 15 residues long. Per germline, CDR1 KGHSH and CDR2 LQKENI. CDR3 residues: CASSRAGTGGETQYF. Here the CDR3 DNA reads TGTGCCAGCTCACGAGCCGGGACAGGGGGAGAGACCCAGTACTTC.

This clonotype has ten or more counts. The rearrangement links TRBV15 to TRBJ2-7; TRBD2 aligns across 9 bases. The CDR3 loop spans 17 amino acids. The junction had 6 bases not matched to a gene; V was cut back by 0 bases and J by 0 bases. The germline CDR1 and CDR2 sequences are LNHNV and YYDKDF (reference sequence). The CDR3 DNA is TGTGCCACCAGCAGAGACATAGCGGGGGACCACTCCTACGAGCAGTACTTC. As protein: CATSRDIAGDHSYEQYF.

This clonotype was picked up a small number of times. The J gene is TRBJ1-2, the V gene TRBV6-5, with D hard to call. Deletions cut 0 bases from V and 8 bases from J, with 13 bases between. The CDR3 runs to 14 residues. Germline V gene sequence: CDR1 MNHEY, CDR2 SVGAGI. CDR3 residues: CASSYSASVGGYTF. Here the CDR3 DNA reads TGTGCCAGCAGTTACTCCGCGTCCGTGGGGGGCTACACCTTC.

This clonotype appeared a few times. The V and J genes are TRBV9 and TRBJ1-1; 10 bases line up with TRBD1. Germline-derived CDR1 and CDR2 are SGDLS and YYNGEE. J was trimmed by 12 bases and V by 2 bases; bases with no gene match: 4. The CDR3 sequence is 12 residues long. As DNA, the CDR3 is TGTGCCAGCAGCGTCGGACAGGGGGGGACTTTCTTT. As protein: CASSVGQGGTFF.

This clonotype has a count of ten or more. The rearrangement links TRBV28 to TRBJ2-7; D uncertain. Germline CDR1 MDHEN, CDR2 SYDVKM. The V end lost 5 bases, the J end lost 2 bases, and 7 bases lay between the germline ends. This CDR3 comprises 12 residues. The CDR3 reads CASSTPTYEQYF. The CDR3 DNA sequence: TGTGCCAGCAGTACCCCGACCTACGAGCAGTACTTC.

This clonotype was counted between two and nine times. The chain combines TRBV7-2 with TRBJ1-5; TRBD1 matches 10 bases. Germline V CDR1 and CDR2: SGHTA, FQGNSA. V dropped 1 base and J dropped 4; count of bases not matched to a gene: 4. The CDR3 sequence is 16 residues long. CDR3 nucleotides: TGTGCCAGCAGCTTAGTCGGGACAGGGGTAAATCAGCCCCAGCATTTT. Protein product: CASSLVGTGVNQPQHF. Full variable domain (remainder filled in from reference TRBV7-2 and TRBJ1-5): GAGVSQSPSNKVTEKGKDVELRCDPISGHTALYWYRQSLGQGLEFLIYFQGNSAPDKSGLPSDRFSAERTGGSVSTLTIQRTQQEDSAVYLCASSLVGTGVNQPQHFGDGTRLSIL.

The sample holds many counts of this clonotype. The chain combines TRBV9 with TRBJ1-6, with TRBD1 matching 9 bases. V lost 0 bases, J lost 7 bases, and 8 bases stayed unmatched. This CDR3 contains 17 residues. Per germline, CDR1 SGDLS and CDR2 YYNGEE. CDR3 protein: CASSVGLGTGLNSPLHF. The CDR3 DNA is TGTGCCAGCAGCGTAGGTCTTGGGACAGGGTTGAATTCACCCCTCCACTTT.

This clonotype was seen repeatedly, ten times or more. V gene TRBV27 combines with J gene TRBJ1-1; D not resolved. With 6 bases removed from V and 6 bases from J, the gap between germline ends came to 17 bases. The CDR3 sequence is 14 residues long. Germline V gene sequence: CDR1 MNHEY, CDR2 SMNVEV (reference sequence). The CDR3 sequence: CASSLQIWSAEAFF. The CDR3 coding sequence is TGTGCCAGCAGCTTACAGATTTGGTCTGCTGAAGCTTTCTTT.

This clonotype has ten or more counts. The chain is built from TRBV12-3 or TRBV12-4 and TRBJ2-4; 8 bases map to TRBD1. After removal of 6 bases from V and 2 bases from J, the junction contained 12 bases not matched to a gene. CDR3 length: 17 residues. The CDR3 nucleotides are TGTGCCAGCAGGAAAGAAGACAGGGGAGTACCCAAAAACATTCAGTACTTC. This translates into CASRKEDRGVPKNIQYF.

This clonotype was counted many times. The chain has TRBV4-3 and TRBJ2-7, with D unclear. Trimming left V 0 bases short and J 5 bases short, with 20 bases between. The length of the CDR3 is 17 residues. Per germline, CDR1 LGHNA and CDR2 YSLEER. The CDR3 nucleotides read TGCGCCAGCAGCCAAGACCCGATAGATCGTAGAATCGACGAGCAGTACTTC. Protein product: CASSQDPIDRRIDEQYF.

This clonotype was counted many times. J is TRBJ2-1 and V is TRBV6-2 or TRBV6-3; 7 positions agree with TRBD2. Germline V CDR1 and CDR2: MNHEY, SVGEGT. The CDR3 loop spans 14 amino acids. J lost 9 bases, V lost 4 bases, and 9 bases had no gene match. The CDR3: CASSSLREGLEQFF. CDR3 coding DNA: TGTGCCAGCAGTTCGTTGAGGGAGGGCCTTGAGCAGTTCTTC.

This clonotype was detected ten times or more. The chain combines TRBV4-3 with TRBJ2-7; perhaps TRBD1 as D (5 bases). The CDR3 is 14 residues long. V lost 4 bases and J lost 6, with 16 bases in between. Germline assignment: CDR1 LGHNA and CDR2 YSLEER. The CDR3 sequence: CASSPEWGLLEQYF. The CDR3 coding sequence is TGCGCCAGCAGCCCGGAATGGGGCCTCCTCGAGCAGTACTTC.

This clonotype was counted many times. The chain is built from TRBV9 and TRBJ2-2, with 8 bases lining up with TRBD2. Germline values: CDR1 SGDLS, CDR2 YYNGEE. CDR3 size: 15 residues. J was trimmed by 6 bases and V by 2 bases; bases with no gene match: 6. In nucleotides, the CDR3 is TGTGCCAGCAGCGTGGCTAGCGGGTTTGCCGGGGAGCTGTTTTTT. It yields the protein CASSVASGFAGELFF. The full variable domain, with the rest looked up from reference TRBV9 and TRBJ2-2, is DSGVTQTPKHLITATGQRVTLRCSPRSGDLSVYWYQQSLDQGLQFLIQYYNGEERAKGNILERFSAQQFPDLHSELNLSSLELGDSALYFCASSVASGFAGELFFGEGSRLTVL.

The CDR3 DNA reads as TGTGCCAGCAGCTTATCGGGGTTCGGAAACACCATATATTTT. It specifies CASSLSGFGNTIYF. This chain connects TRBV7-9 to TRBJ1-3; the D is unclear. The CDR3 has 14 amino acids. The germline V gene encodes CDR1 SEHNR and CDR2 FQNEAQ (reference sequence). The V gene lost 2 bases and the J gene lost 4 bases, with 9 bases spanning the gap. The full variable domain, rest sourced from reference TRBV7-9 and TRBJ1-3, is DTGVSQNPRHKITKRGQNVTFRCDPISEHNRLYWYRQTLGQGPEFLTYFQNEAQLEKSRLLSDRFSAERPKGSFSTLEIQRTEQGDSAMYLCASSLSGFGNTIYFGEGSWLTVV.

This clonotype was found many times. The CDR3 reads CASSAETAYEQYF. Here the CDR3 DNA reads TGTGCCAGCAGCGCAGAAACGGCCTACGAGCAGTACTTC. The rearrangement links TRBV13 to TRBJ2-7; D remains unclear. The germline V gene has CDR1 PRHDT and CDR2 FYEKMQ (reference sequence). Trimming pared 5 bases from V and 2 bases from J, leaving 10 bases between. This CDR3 spans 13 amino acids.

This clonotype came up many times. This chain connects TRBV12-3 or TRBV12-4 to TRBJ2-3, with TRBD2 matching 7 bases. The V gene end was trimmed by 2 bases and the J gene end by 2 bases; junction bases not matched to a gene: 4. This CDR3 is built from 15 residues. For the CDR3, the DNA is TGTGCCAGCAGTTTACGTGCGGGAGCCACAGATACGCAGTATTTT. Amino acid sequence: CASSLRAGATDTQYF.

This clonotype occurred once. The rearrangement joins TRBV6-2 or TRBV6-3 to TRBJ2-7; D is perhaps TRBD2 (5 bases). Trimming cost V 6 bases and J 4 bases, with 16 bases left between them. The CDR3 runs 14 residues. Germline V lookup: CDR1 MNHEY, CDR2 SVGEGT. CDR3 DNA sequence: TGTGCCAGCAGCAGAGGGCAGAGGATATACGAGCAGTACTTC. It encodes CASSRGQRIYEQYF.

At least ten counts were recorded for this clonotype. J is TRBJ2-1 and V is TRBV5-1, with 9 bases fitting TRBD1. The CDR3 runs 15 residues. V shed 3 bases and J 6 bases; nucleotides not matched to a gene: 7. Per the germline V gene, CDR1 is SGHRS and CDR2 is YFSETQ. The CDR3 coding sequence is TGCGCCAGCAGCTACCGGGACAGGGAGGGCAATGAGCAGTTCTTC. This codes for CASSYRDREGNEQFF.